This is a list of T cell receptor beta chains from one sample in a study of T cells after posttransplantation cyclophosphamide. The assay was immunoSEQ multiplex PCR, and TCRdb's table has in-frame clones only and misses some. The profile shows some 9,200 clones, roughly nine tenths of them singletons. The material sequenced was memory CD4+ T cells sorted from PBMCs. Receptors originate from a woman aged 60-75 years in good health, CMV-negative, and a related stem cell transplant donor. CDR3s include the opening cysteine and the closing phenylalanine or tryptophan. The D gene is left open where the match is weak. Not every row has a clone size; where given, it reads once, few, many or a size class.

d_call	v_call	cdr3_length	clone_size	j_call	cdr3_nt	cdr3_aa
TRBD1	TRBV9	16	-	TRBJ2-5	TGTGCCAGCAGCCCAAGACAGGGCCAGTGGCAAGAGACCCAGTACTTC	CASSPRQGQWQETQYF
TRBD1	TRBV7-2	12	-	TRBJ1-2	TGTGCCAGCAGCACAGGGGGCTATGGCTACACCTTC	CASSTGGYGYTF
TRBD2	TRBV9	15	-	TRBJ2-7	TGTGCCAGCAGCGTATTCGACAGTAGGGAGGGCGAGCAGTACTTC	CASSVFDSREGEQYF
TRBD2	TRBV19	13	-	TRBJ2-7	TGTGCCAGTAGCCGGGCGGGGGATTACGAGCAGTACTTC	CASSRAGDYEQYF
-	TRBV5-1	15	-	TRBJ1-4	TGCGCCAGCAGCTTGGCAGGGGTGGATAATGAAAAACTGTTTTTT	CASSLAGVDNEKLFF
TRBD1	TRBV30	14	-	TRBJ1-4	TGTGCCTTGGGGCCAGGACAGGGAGGTGAAAAACTGTTTTTT	CALGPGQGGEKLFF
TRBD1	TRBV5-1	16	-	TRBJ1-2	TGCGCCAGCAGCAGATCACCGGGACAGGGTGGGAATGGCTACACCTTC	CASSRSPGQGGNGYTF
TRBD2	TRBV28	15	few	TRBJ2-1	TGTGCCAGCAGAAAGTTTGGCGGGAGCCTCAATGAGCAGTTCTTC	CASRKFGGSLNEQFF
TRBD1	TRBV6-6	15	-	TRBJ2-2	TGTGCCAGCAGATCCGGGACAGGCCGCGGCGGGGAGCTGTTTTTT	CASRSGTGRGGELFF
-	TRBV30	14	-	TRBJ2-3	TGTGCCTGGAGTGCCTCGGGAGTTTCAGATACGCAGTATTTT	CAWSASGVSDTQYF
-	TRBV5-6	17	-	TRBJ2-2	TGTGCCAGCAGCTTGTGGAGCACAGGGCATGGCACCGGGGAGCTGTTTTTT	CASSLWSTGHGTGELFF
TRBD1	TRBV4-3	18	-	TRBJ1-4	TGCGCCAGCAGCCAAGATTGGGACAGTCGGTCGTCTAATGAAAAACTGTTTTTT	CASSQDWDSRSSNEKLFF
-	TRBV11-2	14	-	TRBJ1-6	TGTGCCAGCAGCTTCGGACGGGGGAATTCACCCCTCCACTTT	CASSFGRGNSPLHF
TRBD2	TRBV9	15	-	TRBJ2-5	TGTGCCAGCAGCGTTCTGGCTAGCGGCCAAGAGACCCAGTACTTC	CASSVLASGQETQYF
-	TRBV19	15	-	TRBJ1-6	TGTGCCAGTAGTATGATGGGAGTTGGTGATTCACCCCTCCACTTT	CASSMMGVGDSPLHF
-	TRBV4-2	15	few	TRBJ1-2	TGTGCCAGCAGCCAAGCCGCAGGACAGTCTTGGGGCTACACCTTC	CASSQAAGQSWGYTF
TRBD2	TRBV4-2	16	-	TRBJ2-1	TGTGCCAGCAGCCAAACCTCTAGCGGGAGGGCCGCTGAGCAGTTCTTC	CASSQTSSGRAAEQFF
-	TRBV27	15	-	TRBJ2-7	TGTGCCAGCAGTTTAGGTGAGGGTATCCGGTACGAGCAGTACTTC	CASSLGEGIRYEQYF
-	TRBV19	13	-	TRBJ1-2	TGTGCCAGTAGCCTTCGGGGGGGCTATGGCTACACCTTC	CASSLRGGYGYTF
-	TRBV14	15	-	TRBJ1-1	TGTGCCAGCAGTCGGGACCGGGGGTCAGGCACTGAAGCTTTCTTT	CASSRDRGSGTEAFF
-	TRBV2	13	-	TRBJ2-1	TGTGCCAGCGGGGCGAGATCCTACAATGAGCAGTTCTTC	CASGARSYNEQFF
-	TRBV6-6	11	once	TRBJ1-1	TGTGCCAGCAGTCCACGTAAGAGAGCTTTCTTT	CASSPRKRAFF
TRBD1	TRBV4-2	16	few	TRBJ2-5	TGTGCCAGCAGCCTGACAGGGGGCAGCGACTCGGAGACCCAGTACTTC	CASSLTGGSDSETQYF
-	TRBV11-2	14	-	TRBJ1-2	TGTGCCAGCAGCCGTGGTCCAGCTAACTATGGCTACACCTTC	CASSRGPANYGYTF
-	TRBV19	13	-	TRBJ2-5	TGTGCCAGTAGTACCGACAGCCAAGAGACCCAGTACTTC	CASSTDSQETQYF
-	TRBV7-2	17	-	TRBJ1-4	TGTGCCAGCAGCTTAGGACCAGGGGCGTCGAAGAATGAAAAACTGTTTTTT	CASSLGPGASKNEKLFF
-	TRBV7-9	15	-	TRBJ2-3	TGTGCCAGCAGCTTAGGAGGGTTTGGGGCAGATACGCAGTATTTT	CASSLGGFGADTQYF
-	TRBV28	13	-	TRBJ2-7	TGTGCCAGCAGTTTAGTCCAGGGGCGCGAGCAGTACTTC	CASSLVQGREQYF
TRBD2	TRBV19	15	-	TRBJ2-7	TGTGCCAGTAGAGGAGTGGCTAGCGGGTCCTACGAGCAGTACTTC	CASRGVASGSYEQYF